The rows below give T cell receptor beta chains drawn from one sample of a study of blood T cell repertoires in COVID-19. Profiled with immunoSEQ multiplex PCR; TCRdb holds only in-frame clones, not every one. The repertoire holds 120,000 or so clones, over 65% seen once, with 3.9% in the top ten. Sequences were obtained from peripheral blood. All receptors come from a man in his 60s with acute or convalescent COVID-19. The CDR3 runs from the conserved cysteine through the conserved F or W. Fields, in order: D gene, V gene, J gene, clone size, CDR3 DNA, CDR3 protein. D genes are given only for firm matches. Clone size appears in some rows only: once, few, many, or a class for an expanded clone.

>TRBD2|TRBV29-1|TRBJ2-3|-
TGCAGCGCCGCACTAGCGGTGAGCACAGATACGCAGTATTTT
CSAALAVSTDTQYF
>TRBD1|TRBV7-9|TRBJ1-2|-
TGTGCCAGCAGCACCGACAGGGGGTATGGCTACACCTTC
CASSTDRGYGYTF
>-|TRBV30|TRBJ1-1|few
TGTGCCGTCTCCCCGGGGGGGTTGAGGAACACTGAAGCTTTCTTT
CAVSPGGLRNTEAFF
>-|TRBV28|TRBJ1-5|-
TGTGCCAGCAGTTACAGGGTTGAACAGCCCCAGCATTTT
CASSYRVEQPQHF
>-|TRBV2|TRBJ1-5|-
TGTGCCAGCAGTGAGACGCAGGGCGATCAGCCCCAGCATTTT
CASSETQGDQPQHF
>TRBD1|TRBV5-1|TRBJ2-7|-
TGCGCCAGCAGCTGGGGGACAGGCTACGAGCAGTACTTC
CASSWGTGYEQYF
>-|TRBV5-6|TRBJ1-3|-
TGTGCCAGCAGCTCTTACCAGGGAAACACCATATATTTT
CASSSYQGNTIYF
>-|TRBV29-1|TRBJ1-2|-
TGCAGCGTTGAAGAACCAGGCTGGAACGGCTACACCTTC
CSVEEPGWNGYTF
>-|TRBV5-1|TRBJ2-1|-
TGCGCCAGCAGCTCGGCCCGGACTCCTAATGAGCAGTTCTTC
CASSSARTPNEQFF
>-|TRBV6-2/TRBV6-3|TRBJ2-7|-
TGTGCCAGCAGTTCCCATAGCTACGAGCAGTACTTC
CASSSHSYEQYF
>TRBD1|TRBV5-1|TRBJ2-2|-
TGCGCCAGCAGCTTGGGTGGACAGGGGATCACCGGGGAGCTGTTTTTT
CASSLGGQGITGELFF
>TRBD1|TRBV7-3|TRBJ2-2|-
TGTGCCAGCAGCTATCAGACAGGGACGGGGGAGCTGTTTTTT
CASSYQTGTGELFF
>-|TRBV12-2|TRBJ2-7|-
TGTGCAAGTCGCTTACCGGTCGTGACAGGGGTAGATCAGCAGTACTTC
CASRLPVVTGVDQQYF
>-|TRBV7-9|TRBJ2-2|-
TGTGCCAGCAGCTTAATATCGGGTAACACCGGGGAGCTGTTTTTT
CASSLISGNTGELFF
>TRBD1|TRBV19|TRBJ2-3|once
TGTGCCAGTAGTTTAGGGGACAGGACCACAGATACGCAGTATTTT
CASSLGDRTTDTQYF
>-|TRBV28|TRBJ1-3|-
TGTGCCAGCAGTAAACAGAGGGAGGGAACTACTGGAAACACCATATATTTT
CASSKQREGTTGNTIYF
>-|TRBV11-2|TRBJ2-2|-
TGTGCCAGCAGCTTAGGAGTTCAAGCCGGGGAGCTGTTTTTT
CASSLGVQAGELFF
>-|TRBV24-1|TRBJ2-3|-
TGTGCCACCAGTGATCCAGCGGCAGGCGGGACGCAGTATTTT
CATSDPAAGGTQYF
>TRBD1|TRBV29-1|TRBJ2-7|-
TGCAGCGTTGAATCCGGGACAGGGGGCTACGAGCAGTACTTC
CSVESGTGGYEQYF
>-|TRBV7-8|TRBJ2-6|-
TGTGCCAGCAGGTCCACAGGTACCAGCTCTGGGGCCAACGTCCTGACTTTC
CASRSTGTSSGANVLTF
>-|TRBV14|TRBJ1-2|-
TGTGCCAGCAGCCAGGGGGCGGACTATGGCTACACCTTC
CASSQGADYGYTF
>-|TRBV28|TRBJ1-6|once
TGTGCCAGCAGTTTATGGGACAGTGGAAGCTCCTATAATTCACCCCTCCACTTT
CASSLWDSGSSYNSPLHF